The rows below give T cell receptor beta chains drawn from one sample of a study of cytotoxic CD8 clonotypes in ibrutinib-treated CLL. Sequenced by immunoSEQ multiplex PCR; TCRdb stores in-frame clones only, minus some. Here the sample spans approximately 150,000 clones, about 72% being singletons. This sample comprised PBMCs, obtained after 12 months of ibrutinib treatment. The receptors were gathered from a human donor with chronic lymphocytic leukemia. CDR3s include the opening cysteine and the closing phenylalanine or tryptophan. Clone size is given for some rows only: seen once, a few or many times, or a class if the clone is expanded.

size: -; V: TRBV29-1; CDR3: CSVVTGFGNTIYF
size: -; V: TRBV11-2; CDR3: CASSLDGQGAEKLFF
size: -; V: TRBV19; CDR3: CASTLVRGSNQPQHF
size: once; V: TRBV18; CDR3: CASSPQVSDTQYF
size: -; V: TRBV15; CDR3: CATSITGETQYF
size: -; V: TRBV7-2; CDR3: CASSPAGSYNEQFF
size: -; V: TRBV9; CDR3: CASSTLESTNEKLFF
size: -; V: TRBV30; CDR3: CAWSWVGGGAYEQYF
size: -; V: TRBV7-3; CDR3: CASSFSGRGPYEQYF
size: -; V: TRBV9; CDR3: CASSASPTGGQQYF
size: -; V: TRBV11-3; CDR3: CASRGLAGGFSTDTQYF
size: -; V: TRBV25-1; CDR3: CATVLEPGQGRGEQYF
size: -; V: TRBV7-8; CDR3: CASSPGEVQETQYF
size: -; V: TRBV25-1; CDR3: CASSEYPTSYEQYF
size: -; V: TRBV15; CDR3: CATSRDLPGIGSNQPQHF
size: -; V: TRBV19; CDR3: CASSMLGQGARRAFF
size: -; V: TRBV7-2; CDR3: CASSPGLAGYNEQFF
size: -; V: TRBV28; CDR3: CASSLYRAEEKLFF
size: few; V: TRBV6-5; CDR3: CASSYGASASYEQYF
size: few; V: TRBV11-2; CDR3: CASSLEAGLNSPLHF
size: -; V: TRBV18; CDR3: CASSPRGQTNTEAFF
size: once; V: TRBV6-1; CDR3: CASSLAAEQYF
size: -; V: TRBV2; CDR3: CASSGTGGEQYF
size: -; V: TRBV2; CDR3: CASSAGLGIEKLFF
size: -; V: TRBV5-1; CDR3: CASERGEARNEQFF
size: -; V: TRBV28; CDR3: CASPGPISGGAFSTDTQYF
size: -; V: TRBV19; CDR3: CASSRQTEKLFF
size: -; V: TRBV30; CDR3: CAWSGQGYNEQFF
size: once; V: TRBV2; CDR3: CATWGGGSRGLSYEQYF
size: -; V: TRBV19; CDR3: CASGVTNEKLFF
size: -; V: TRBV28; CDR3: CASTGSGGRYNEQFF
size: -; V: TRBV28; CDR3: CASSTLGWYQETQYF
size: -; V: TRBV7-9; CDR3: CASSSTGGSYEQYF
size: -; V: TRBV10-3; CDR3: CAISDWTGEGYTF
size: -; V: TRBV7-2; CDR3: CASIPGLAGGDTQYF
size: -; V: TRBV2; CDR3: CASCSRNQPQHF
size: -; V: TRBV7-8; CDR3: CASSPRTGGHDEQFF
size: -; V: TRBV9; CDR3: CASSVLAGGKDTQYF
size: -; V: TRBV4-1; CDR3: CATTRGAGGDTDTQYF
size: -; V: TRBV7-9; CDR3: CASSLGTGVYEQYF
size: -; V: TRBV5-1; CDR3: CASSLGQGADGYTF
size: -; V: TRBV5-1; CDR3: CASSLEGLAQETQYF
size: few; V: TRBV18; CDR3: CASSPIPAGAGANVLTF
size: -; V: TRBV7-6; CDR3: CASSQGLTDTQYF
size: many; V: TRBV21-1; CDR3: CASIQTGQRGSYEQYF
size: -; V: TRBV7-2; CDR3: CASSLSISTGNTEAFF
size: -; V: TRBV4-1; CDR3: CASSPRGYGTGELFF
size: -; V: TRBV7-2; CDR3: CASTTGPGNYGYTF